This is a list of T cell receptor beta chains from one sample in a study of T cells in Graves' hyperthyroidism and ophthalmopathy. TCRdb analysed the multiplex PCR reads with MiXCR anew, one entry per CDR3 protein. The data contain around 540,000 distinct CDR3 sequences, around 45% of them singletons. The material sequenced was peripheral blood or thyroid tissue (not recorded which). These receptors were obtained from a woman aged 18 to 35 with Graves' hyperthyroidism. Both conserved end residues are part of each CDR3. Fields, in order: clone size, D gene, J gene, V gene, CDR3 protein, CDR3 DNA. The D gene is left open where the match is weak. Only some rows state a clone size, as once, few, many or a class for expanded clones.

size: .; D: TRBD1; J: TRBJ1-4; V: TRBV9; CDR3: CASSARDSFIEKLFF; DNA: TGTGCCAGCAGCGCCCGGGACAGCTTTATTGAAAAACTGTTTTTT
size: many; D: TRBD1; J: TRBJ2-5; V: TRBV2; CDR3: CASRLDRAEETQYF; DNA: TGTGCCAGCAGGCTGGACAGGGCTGAAGAGACCCAGTACTTC
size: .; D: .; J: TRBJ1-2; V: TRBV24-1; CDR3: CATSDSSGTYGYTF; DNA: TGTGCCACCAGTGATTCGTCAGGAACCTATGGCTACACCTTC
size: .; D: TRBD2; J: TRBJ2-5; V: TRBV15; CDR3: CATSRDLGLAGAEGGETQYF; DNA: TGTGCCACCAGCAGAGATCTTGGACTAGCGGGAGCTGAGGGCGGAGAGACCCAGTACTTC
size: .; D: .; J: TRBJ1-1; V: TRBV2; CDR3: CASSEDGSETEAFF; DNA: TGTGCCAGCAGTGAAGACGGGAGCGAAACTGAAGCTTTCTTT
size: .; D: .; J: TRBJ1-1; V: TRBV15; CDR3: CATSRGQLNTEAFF; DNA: TGTGCCACCAGCAGAGGACAGTTGAACACTGAAGCTTTCTTT
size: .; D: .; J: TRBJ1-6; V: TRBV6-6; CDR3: CASSESASARSPLHF; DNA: TGTGCCAGCAGTGAATCCGCCAGCGCACGTTCACCCCTCCACTTT
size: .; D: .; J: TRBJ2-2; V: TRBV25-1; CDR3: CASSSGWELFF; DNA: TGTGCCAGCAGTAGTGGGTGGGAGCTGTTTTTT
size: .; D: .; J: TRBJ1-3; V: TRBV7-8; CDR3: CASSQGVTTGNTIYF; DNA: TGTGCCAGCAGCCAAGGGGTTACCACAGGAAACACCATATATTTT
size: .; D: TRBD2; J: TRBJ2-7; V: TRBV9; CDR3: CASSPRLAVEQYF; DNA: TGTGCCAGCAGCCCGCGACTAGCGGTCGAGCAGTACTTC
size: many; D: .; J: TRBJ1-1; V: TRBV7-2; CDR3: CASSFANTEAFF; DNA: TGTGCCAGCAGCTTTGCTAACACTGAAGCTTTCTTT
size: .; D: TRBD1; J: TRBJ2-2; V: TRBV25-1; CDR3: CASSEYGTGDTGELFF; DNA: TGTGCCAGCAGTGAATACGGGACAGGGGACACCGGGGAGCTGTTTTTT
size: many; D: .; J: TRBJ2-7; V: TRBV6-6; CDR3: CASSRQGSYEQYF; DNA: TGTGCCAGCAGCCGGCAGGGGTCGTACGAGCAGTACTTC
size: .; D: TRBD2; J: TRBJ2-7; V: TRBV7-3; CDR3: CASRMAGASYEQYF; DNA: TGTGCCAGCCGGATGGCGGGAGCCTCCTACGAGCAGTACTTC
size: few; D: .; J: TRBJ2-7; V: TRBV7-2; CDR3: CASSLKHSGSYEQYF; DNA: TGTGCCAGCAGCCTCAAGCACAGCGGCTCTTACGAGCAGTACTTC
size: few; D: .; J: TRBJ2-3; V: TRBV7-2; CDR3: CASSLEIRDLDTQYF; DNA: TGTGCCAGCAGCTTAGAGATTCGGGACTTAGATACGCAGTATTTT
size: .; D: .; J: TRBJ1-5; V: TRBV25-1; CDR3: CASRLFRDGYQPQHF; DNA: TGTGCCAGCAGATTATTCCGGGACGGGTATCAGCCCCAGCATTTT
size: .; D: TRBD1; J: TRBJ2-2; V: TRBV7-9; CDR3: CASSSMFGQAAGELFF; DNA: TGTGCCAGCAGTTCTATGTTTGGACAGGCCGCCGGGGAGCTGTTTTTT
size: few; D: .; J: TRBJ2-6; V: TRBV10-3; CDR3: CASRQTGLSGANVLTF; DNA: TGTGCCAGCAGGCAAACCGGACTCTCTGGGGCCAACGTCCTGACTTTC
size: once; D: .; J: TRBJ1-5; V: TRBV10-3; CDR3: CAISEPGIFSNQPQHF; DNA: TGTGCCATCAGTGAACCCGGGATTTTTAGCAATCAGCCCCAGCATTTT
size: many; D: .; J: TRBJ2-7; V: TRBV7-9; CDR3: CASSLGRFYEQYF; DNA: TGTGCCAGCAGCCTGGGGCGGTTCTACGAGCAGTACTTC
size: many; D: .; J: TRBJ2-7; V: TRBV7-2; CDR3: CASGETLTEQYF; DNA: TGTGCCAGCGGCGAAACTCTGACTGAGCAGTACTTC
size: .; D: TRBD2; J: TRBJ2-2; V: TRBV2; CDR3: CASKEGGTSGSGELFF; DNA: TGTGCCAGCAAAGAAGGAGGGACTAGCGGGTCCGGGGAGCTGTTTTTT
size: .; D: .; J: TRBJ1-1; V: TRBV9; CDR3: CASSVVPGRGYPEAFF; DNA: TGTGCCAGCAGCGTAGTTCCGGGACGGGGGTATCCTGAAGCTTTCTTT
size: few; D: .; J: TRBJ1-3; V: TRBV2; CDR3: CASSRSGGRTIYF; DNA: TGTGCCAGCAGTCGTTCTGGGGGTCGCACCATATATTTT
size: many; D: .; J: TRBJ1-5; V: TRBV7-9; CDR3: CASSPGSNQPQHF; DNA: TGTGCCAGCAGCCCGGGCAGCAATCAGCCCCAGCATTTT
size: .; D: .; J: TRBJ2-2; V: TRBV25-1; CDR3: CASEREDTGELFF; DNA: TGTGCCAGCGAGCGCGAGGACACCGGGGAGCTGTTTTTT
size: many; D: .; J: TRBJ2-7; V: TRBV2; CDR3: CASSEGLVSYEQYF; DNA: TGTGCCAGCAGTGAGGGACTGGTCTCCTACGAGCAGTACTTC
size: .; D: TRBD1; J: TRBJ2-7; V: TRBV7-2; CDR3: CASSYRDREYEQYF; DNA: TGTGCCAGCAGCTACCGGGACAGGGAATACGAGCAGTACTTC
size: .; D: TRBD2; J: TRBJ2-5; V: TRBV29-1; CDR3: CSVASGEETQYF; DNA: TGCAGCGTTGCTAGCGGGGAAGAGACCCAGTACTTC
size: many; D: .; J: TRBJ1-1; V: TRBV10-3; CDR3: CAITSNTEAFF; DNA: TGTGCCATCACCTCGAACACTGAAGCTTTCTTT
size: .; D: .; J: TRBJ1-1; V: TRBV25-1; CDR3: CASSPYSGTEAFF; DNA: TGTGCCAGCAGCCCCTATTCGGGGACTGAAGCTTTCTTT
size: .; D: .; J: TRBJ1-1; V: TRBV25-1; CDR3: CASTDRFSNTEAFF; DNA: TGTGCCAGTACGGATAGGTTTTCGAACACTGAAGCTTTCTTT
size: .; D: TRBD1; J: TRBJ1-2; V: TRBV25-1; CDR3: CASSEAGGGGYTF; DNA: TGTGCCAGCAGTGAAGCAGGGGGCGGTGGCTACACCTTC
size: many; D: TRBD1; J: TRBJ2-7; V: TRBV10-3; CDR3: CAISDGQGVHEQYF; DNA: TGTGCCATCAGTGATGGGCAGGGGGTTCACGAGCAGTACTTC
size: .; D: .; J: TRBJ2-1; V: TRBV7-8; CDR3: CASSSTEAEEQFF; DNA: TGTGCCAGCAGCTCAACGGAGGCAGAGGAGCAGTTCTTC
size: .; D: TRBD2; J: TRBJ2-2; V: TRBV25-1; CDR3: CASSVGAGLAGGGELFF; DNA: TGTGCCAGCAGCGTAGGAGCCGGACTAGCGGGAGGTGGGGAGCTGTTTTTT
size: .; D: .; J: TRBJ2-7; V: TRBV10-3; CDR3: CAIKPRDGAYEQYF; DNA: TGTGCCATCAAGCCCCGGGACGGTGCCTACGAGCAGTACTTC
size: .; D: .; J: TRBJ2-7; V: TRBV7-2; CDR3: CASSQDRTVYEQYF; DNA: TGTGCCAGCAGCCAAGATAGGACAGTCTACGAGCAGTACTTC
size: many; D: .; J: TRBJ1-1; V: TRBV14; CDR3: CASSQELGTEAFF; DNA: TGTGCCAGCAGCCAGGAACTAGGGACTGAAGCTTTCTTT
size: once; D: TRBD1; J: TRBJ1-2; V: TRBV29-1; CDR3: CSWDRGLAGYTF; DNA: TGCAGCTGGGACAGGGGGCTGGCTGGCTACACCTTC
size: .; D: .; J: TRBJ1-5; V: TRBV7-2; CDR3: CASPREGQPQHF; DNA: TGTGCCAGCCCCCGGGAGGGGCAGCCCCAGCATTTT
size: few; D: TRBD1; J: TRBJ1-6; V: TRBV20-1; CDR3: CSARKTGPSSPLHF; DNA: TGCAGTGCTAGAAAGACAGGGCCCAGTTCACCCCTCCACTTT
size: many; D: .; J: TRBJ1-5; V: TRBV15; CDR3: CATSRDLMKDSNQPQHF; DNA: TGTGCCACCAGCAGAGATCTCATGAAGGACAGCAATCAGCCCCAGCATTTT
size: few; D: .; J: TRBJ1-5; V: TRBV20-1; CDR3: CSARYGESGNQPQHF; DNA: TGCAGTGCTAGATACGGGGAGTCGGGCAATCAGCCCCAGCATTTT
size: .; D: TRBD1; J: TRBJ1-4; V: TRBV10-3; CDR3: CAISVGGQGNEKLFF; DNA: TGTGCCATCAGTGTCGGGGGACAGGGTAATGAAAAACTGTTTTTT
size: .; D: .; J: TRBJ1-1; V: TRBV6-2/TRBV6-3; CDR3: CASSYLAEIRGNTEAFF; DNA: TGTGCCAGCAGTTACTTGGCAGAAATTAGGGGGAACACTGAAGCTTTCTTT
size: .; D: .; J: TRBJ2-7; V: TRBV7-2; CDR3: CASSQLDLGLSSSYEQYF; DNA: TGCGCCAGCAGCCAATTGGATTTGGGGCTAAGTAGCTCCTACGAGCAGTACTTC
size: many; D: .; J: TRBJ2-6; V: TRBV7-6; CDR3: CASSSTPRTYSGANVLTF; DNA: TGTGCCAGCAGCTCCACCCCGAGGACCTACTCTGGGGCCAACGTCCTGACTTTC
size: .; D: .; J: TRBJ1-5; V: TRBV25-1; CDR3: CASMGGGDGNQPQHF; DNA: TGTGCCAGCATGGGCGGGGGCGACGGCAATCAGCCCCAGCATTTT
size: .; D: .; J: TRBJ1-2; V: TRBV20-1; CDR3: CSARDRKYSGYTF; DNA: TGCAGTGCTAGAGACAGGAAGTATTCTGGCTACACCTTC
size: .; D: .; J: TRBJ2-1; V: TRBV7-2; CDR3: CASSYTRDFNEQFF; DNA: TGTGCCAGCAGCTACACCCGGGACTTCAATGAGCAGTTCTTC
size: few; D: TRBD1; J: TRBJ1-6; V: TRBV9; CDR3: CASSAQTGGNSPLHF; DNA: TGTGCCAGCAGCGCCCAGACAGGGGGGAATTCACCCCTCCACTTT